This T cell receptor beta chain was documented in a study of T-cell memory formation after mild COVID-19. Study at large: TCR clusters were mostly confined to one donor each. Study results and caveats: Contracting CD4+ clones were located mainly in CM and EM, and CD8+ clones in EMRA. Clones shrinking between day 15 and 85 showed a balanced CD4/CD8 split, and those that grew later tilted toward CD4+.

The CDR3 is 15 amino acids. The V segment lost 6 bases and the J segment 3 bases; nucleotides outside the gene matches: 5. Germline CDR1 and CDR2: MNHEY and SMNVEV (reference sequence). The table lists this clonotype with a few counts. Antigen unknown. TCRdb ran MiXCR on the 5' RACE reads and lists one entry per CDR3 protein. The sample has hundreds of thousands of distinct CDR3 sequences, 20% seen once. V usage is TRBV27 and J usage is TRBJ2-2; 9 bases line up with TRBD2. The origin of this receptor is an adult woman who had mild COVID-19 (a few samples of this study predate the infection). Cell type and time point are not known. Specimen: PBMCs or a T cell subset sorted from them (not recorded which). CDR3 bases: TGTGCCAGCAGCATAGCGGGAGCGGACACCGGGGAGCTGTTTTTT. Residues: CASSIAGADTGELFF.